The 23 T cell receptor beta chains reported below all come from one sample, sequenced in a study of post-analysis software for immune sequencing data. General observations from the study: Elevated frequency relative to controls characterized 4 or 5 TRBV segments in patients, TRBV5-6, TRBV5-1 and TRBV20-1 among them.

These receptors' antigens are unknown. The TCR beta cDNA libraries carried unique molecular identifiers. TCRdb fed the PCR reads into MiXCR, producing one record per CDR3 protein. The sample has hundreds of thousands of distinct CDR3 sequences; roughly 30% are singletons. The sample taken for sequencing was blood. All receptors come from a girl aged 10 to 17 with multiple sclerosis.

The chain has TRBV6-5 and TRBJ1-1; 8 bases are shared with TRBD1. The CDR3 runs 10 residues. In germline, CDR1 is MNHEY, CDR2 SVGAGI. V lost 8 bases to trimming and J lost 10 bases; unmatched junction nucleotides: 3. CDR3: CASGDRGAFF. The CDR3 DNA follows: TGTGCCAGCGGCGACAGGGGAGCTTTCTTT.

The DNA for the CDR3 is TGTGCCAGCAGCCCCCGGGACAGTAGCCTATATGGCTACACCTTC. It specifies CASSPRDSSLYGYTF. The chain carries TRBV7-2 and TRBJ1-2, with 7 bases aligning to TRBD1. The V segment lost 5 bases and the J segment 5 bases; nucleotides outside the gene matches: 11. CDR3 length: 15 amino acids. Germline values: CDR1 SGHTA, CDR2 FQGNSA.

This chain uses TRBV6-5 with TRBJ2-1, with 10 bases fitting TRBD1. The germline V gene has CDR1 MNHEY and CDR2 SVGAGI. Trimming removed 4 bases from V and 3 bases from J; junction bases left unmatched: 3. This CDR3 comprises 15 residues. The CDR3 region is CASSLDRGVYNEQFF. CDR3 coding DNA: TGTGCCAGCAGTTTGGACAGGGGGGTCTACAATGAGCAGTTCTTC.

In regard to this clonotype: Germline is not matched at one junction end, which may reflect a read error. This chain links TRBV7-9 with TRBJ2-7; TRBD1 agrees at 8 bases. Germline lookup yields CDR1 SEHNR and CDR2 FQNEAQ (reference sequence). The CDR3 consists of 14 residues. The CDR3 loop is CTSSPGQASYEQYF. CDR3 nucleotide sequence: TGTACCAGCAGCCCGGGACAGGCTTCCTACGAGCAGTACTTC.

This clonotype occurred a few times. This chain links TRBV7-2 with TRBJ1-6; TRBD1 agrees at 9 bases. The CDR3 runs 18 residues. Per the germline V gene, CDR1 is SGHTA and CDR2 is FQGNSA. Losses at the gene ends were 3 bases for V and 8 bases for J; bases not matched to a gene: 14. DNA of the CDR3: TGTGCCAGCAGCTTTCACGGTTGGGACAGGGATTCTGATTCACCCCTCCACTTT. Translating it yields CASSFHGWDRDSDSPLHF.

The V gene is TRBV29-1, the J gene TRBJ2-7; D perhaps matches TRBD2 (6 bases). From germline, CDR1 is SQVTM and CDR2 ANQGSEA. Trimming pared 6 bases from V and 4 bases from J, leaving 16 bases between. The CDR3 extends over 13 amino acids. Here the CDR3 DNA reads TGCAGCGTGGTCCCCCGACTAGAGTACGAGCAGTACTTC. This translates into CSVVPRLEYEQYF.

This chain joins TRBV5-6 and TRBJ1-2, with D possibly TRBD1 on 5 matching bases. There are 14 residues in the CDR3. Trimming took off 3 bases at V and 4 bases at J, with 13 bases between the two ends. CDR1 and CDR2 from the germline V gene are SGHDT and YYEEEE. This CDR3 reads CASSWGKGSYGYTF. CDR3 bases: TGTGCCAGCAGCTGGGGGAAAGGGAGCTATGGCTACACCTTC.

DNA of the CDR3: TGTGCCAGCAGACGAATAGCTGGGGCCACTGAAGCTTTCTTT. Translation gives CASRRIAGATEAFF. The chain recombines TRBV6-5 with TRBJ1-1; D perhaps matches TRBD1 (5 bases). This CDR3 is built from 14 residues. With 6 bases removed from V and 4 bases from J, the gap between germline ends came to 15 bases. CDR1 MNHEY and CDR2 SVGAGI come from the germline V gene.

The sample holds one count of this clonotype. V usage is TRBV5-5 and J usage is TRBJ2-1; D is unclear. Per germline, CDR1 SGHKS and CDR2 YYEKEE (reference sequence). The CDR3 sequence is 14 residues long. V was clipped by 0 bases and J by 7 bases, with 11 bases between them. CDR3 sequence (DNA): TGTGCCAGCAGCTTGGGTTGGCAACGAAATGAGCAGTTCTTC. Amino acids: CASSLGWQRNEQFF.

There are a few counts of this clonotype. The chain has TRBV6-5 and TRBJ2-3, with 7 nucleotides matching TRBD2. Germline-derived CDR1 and CDR2 are MNHEY and SVGAGI. The CDR3 length is 13 residues. Trimming took 6 bases from V and 10 from J; bases not matched to a gene: 10. CDR3 sequence reads: CASRAGGRESQYF. In nucleotides, the CDR3 is TGTGCCAGCAGGGCAGGTGGGCGGGAGTCGCAGTATTTT.

This clonotype was picked up a small number of times. The chain joins TRBV20-1 to TRBJ1-6; no clear D gene. Germline CDR1 DFQATT, CDR2 SNEGSKA (reference sequence). Trimming stripped 1 base from V and 8 bases from J, with 15 bases between. The CDR3 has 15 amino acids. The CDR3 coding sequence is TGCAGTGCTAGAGCCGGAGGTCTCCGGGATTCACCCCTCCACTTT. Residues: CSARAGGLRDSPLHF.

This clonotype has more than one count but fewer than ten. V gene TRBV4-1 combines with J gene TRBJ1-2, with a tentative D call TRBD1 (6 bases). The CDR3 has 13 amino acids. From germline, CDR1 is MGHRA and CDR2 YSYEKL. Trimming pared 0 bases from V and 9 bases from J, leaving 11 bases between. The CDR3 DNA reads TGCGCCAGCAGCCAAGAAGCTTGGGACAGCTACACCTTC. This gives the protein CASSQEAWDSYTF.

The sample holds a few counts of this clonotype. The chain is built from TRBV29-1 and TRBJ2-7, with a possible D match to TRBD1 (7 bases). V dropped 6 bases and J dropped 4 bases, with 25 bases sitting between them. The germline V gene has CDR1 SQVTM and CDR2 ANQGSEA. The CDR3 covers 16 residues. The CDR3 loop reads CSVLGGQSPSRYEQYF. CDR3 DNA sequence: TGCAGCGTGCTCGGGGGACAGTCACCCTCTAGGTACGAGCAGTACTTC.

This clonotype was counted a few times. The chain uses TRBV14 and TRBJ2-1, with unresolved D. CDR3 length: 16 residues. CDR1 and CDR2 (germline): SGHDN, FVKESK. V shed 2 bases and J shed 3 bases, with 14 bases lying between them. As DNA, the CDR3 is TGTGCCAGCAGCCAATTTCGCGGACCCGACTACAATGAGCAGTTCTTC. This encodes CASSQFRGPDYNEQFF. The full variable domain, rest sourced from reference TRBV14 and TRBJ2-1, is EAGVTQFPSHSVIEKGQTVTLRCDPISGHDNLYWYRRVMGKEIKFLLHFVKESKQDESGMPNNRFLAERTGGTYSTLKVQPAELEDSGVYFCASSQFRGPDYNEQFFGPGTRLTVL.

The V call is TRBV6-4, the J call TRBJ2-2; a weak D match, TRBD2 (5 bases). Germline V gene data show CDR1 as MRHNA and CDR2 as SNTAGT. The CDR3 runs 14 residues. The V gene lost 0 bases and the J gene lost 6 bases, with 8 bases spanning the gap. CDR3 loop: CASSDSYGAGELFF. In nucleotides, the CDR3 is TGTGCCAGCAGTGACTCGTACGGGGCCGGGGAGCTGTTTTTT.

This clonotype was found a few times. The gene calls are TRBV5-5 and TRBJ2-3; TRBD1 agrees at 10 bases. The CDR3 is made up of 15 amino acids. The germline gives CDR1 SGHKS, CDR2 YYEKEE (reference sequence). Trimming at V came to 6 bases and at J to 6 bases, leaving 10 bases not matched to a gene. The CDR3 region is CASTPGTGEPDTQYF. For the CDR3, the DNA is TGTGCCAGCACCCCCGGGACAGGGGAGCCGGATACGCAGTATTTT.

This clonotype was seen ten or more times. The chain carries TRBV29-1 and TRBJ2-7, with D unclear. V was clipped by 4 bases and J by 0 bases, with 10 bases between them. This CDR3 has 13 amino acids. Per germline, CDR1 SQVTM and CDR2 ANQGSEA. CDR3 DNA: TGCAGCGTTGGGCTCCCCAGCTCCTACGAGCAGTACTTC. It encodes CSVGLPSSYEQYF.

This clonotype was detected ten times or more. This chain connects TRBV12-3 or TRBV12-4 to TRBJ1-5, with D unclear. Trimming took 4 bases from V and 2 from J, leaving 6 bases between them. The CDR3 is made up of 13 amino acids. The CDR3 spells CASSSRRNQPQHF. The CDR3, as DNA: TGTGCCAGCAGTTCCCGGCGCAATCAGCCCCAGCATTTT.

The table lists this clonotype with a few counts. V is TRBV9 and J is TRBJ2-7; no reliable D call. CDR1 and CDR2 from the germline V gene are SGDLS and YYNGEE. This CDR3 comprises 15 residues. With 0 bases removed from V and 3 bases from J, the gap between germline ends came to 13 bases. CDR3 nucleotide sequence: TGTGCCAGCAGCGTAGATCTTGGGCAGTACTACGAGCAGTACTTC. Translated, it gives CASSVDLGQYYEQYF.

This clonotype was counted between two and nine times. J is TRBJ2-1 and V is TRBV5-1; D is undetermined. The CDR3 sequence is 14 residues long. Trimming took off 6 bases at V and 3 bases at J, with 13 bases between the two ends. Germline V gene sequence: CDR1 SGHRS, CDR2 YFSETQ. The CDR3 loop is CASIHGEFYNEQFF. The CDR3, as DNA: TGCGCCAGCATTCACGGCGAATTCTACAATGAGCAGTTCTTC.

The chain combines TRBV5-1 with TRBJ1-6; perhaps TRBD1 as D (6 bases). The CDR3 length is 15 residues. The germline CDR1 and CDR2 sequences are SGHRS and YFSETQ. V was cut by 3 bases and J by 7 bases, with 14 bases left in between. DNA of the CDR3: TGCGCCAGCAGCTCGAACAGGGAATGGAATTCACCCCTCCACTTT. Translated: CASSSNREWNSPLHF. Full variable domain (rest looked up from reference TRBV5-1 and TRBJ1-6): KAGVTQTPRYLIKTRGQQVTLSCSPISGHRSVSWYQQTPGQGLQFLFEYFSETQRNKGNFPGRFSGRQFSNSRSEMNVSTLELGDSALYLCASSSNREWNSPLHFGNGTRLTVT.

The J gene is TRBJ1-5, the V gene TRBV3-1; unclear D gene. Trimming took 0 bases from V and 3 from J, leaving 9 bases between them. The V gene's germline CDR1 is LGHDT and CDR2 YNNKEL (reference sequence). The CDR3 has 15 amino acids. This chain's CDR3 is CASSQDTRVNQPQHF. CDR3 in DNA: TGTGCCAGCAGCCAAGATACGCGAGTCAATCAGCCCCAGCATTTT. Combining the CDR3 with reference TRBV3-1 and TRBJ1-5 gives the whole variable domain DTAVSQTPKYLVTQMGNDKSIKCEQNLGHDTMYWYKQDSKKFLKIMFSYNNKELIINETVPNRFSPKSPDKAHLNLHINSLELGDSAVYFCASSQDTRVNQPQHFGDGTRLSIL.

This clonotype has just a few counts. The chain combines TRBV20-1 with TRBJ1-1; weak D call: TRBD1 (6 bases). Trimming pared 7 bases from V and 3 bases from J, leaving 15 bases between. The CDR3 is 13 residues long. The germline V gene has CDR1 DFQATT and CDR2 SNEGSKA (reference sequence). This CDR3 is CSGPGRGDTEAFF. In nucleotides, the CDR3 is TGCAGTGGCCCGGGCAGGGGTGACACTGAAGCTTTCTTT.